Ten or more counts support the clone carrying this TCR beta chain. Its target is not known. Investigators prepared the TCR beta libraries by applying iRepertoire HTBI primers and Arm-PCR of CDR3 regions. TCRdb passed the multiplex PCR reads through MiXCR, listing each CDR3 protein once. The sample lists approximately 480,000 distinct CDR3 sequences, roughly 17% occurring once. In germline, CDR1 is SQVTM, CDR2 ANQGSEA. There are 14 residues in the CDR3. V lost 5 bases, J lost 4 bases, and 8 bases stayed unmatched. This specimen belongs to a study of regulatory T cells in long-lasting Graves disease. Study-wide points: Persistent cases of Graves' showed reduced TCR diversity relative to newly diagnosed patients. Persistent disease favored TRBV28, TRBJ1-2 and TRBJ2-5.

As to time point: newly diagnosed GD, antithyroid drugs for less than 3 months. The TCR library used RNA extracted from PBMCs. Another study also made use of these data, one on T cells in Graves' hyperthyroidism and ophthalmopathy. That study adds: No progression to ophthalmopathy during 18 months of follow-up defined stable disease.

This TCR was recovered from a middle-aged man with Graves disease. The chain combines TRBV29-1 with TRBJ2-7, with 10 bases lining up with TRBD1. Sample: peripheral blood mononuclear cells (PBMCs), taken at new diagnosis, from a patient treated with antithyroid drugs. CDR3 bases: TGCAGCGTTTGGACAGGGGGAGAGCAATACGAGCAGTACTTC. Amino acid sequence: CSVWTGGEQYEQYF.